One and the same sample provided the 32 T cell receptor beta chains below, sequenced in a study of graft-versus-host responses after intestinal transplantation (TCRdb year 2021). Library preparation used the immunoSEQ multiplex PCR assay. TCRdb mirrors the immuneACCESS table, restricted to in-frame sequences. Some clones are absent from its copies; in checked studies, under half trace to an unresolved V gene, and the reason for the others is unknown. For this sample the table gives about 94,000 clones, of which about 91% were detected only once. The biggest ten clones account for around 0.5% of the sample. The time point label of this sample denotes: cells obtained before transplantation from donor or recipient. These TCRs' antigens remain unknown. Here the sequenced sample was unstimulated CD8+ T cells sorted from spleen or lymph node cells, taken before intestinal transplant. These receptors were obtained from a human donor who received an intestinal transplant.

CDR3 amino acids: CASSEGDRELTGELFF. The CDR3, as DNA: TGCGCCAGCAGTGAGGGGGACAGGGAATTGACCGGGGAGCTGTTTTTT. The chain recombines TRBV10-1 with TRBJ2-2; the match to TRBD1 covers 9 bases. J lost 5 bases, V lost 2 bases, and 6 bases had no gene match. The CDR3 has 16 residues. In germline, CDR1 is WNHNN, CDR2 SYGVQD (reference sequence).

The chain is built from TRBV13 and TRBJ2-1, with 10 bases fitting TRBD1. The CDR3 runs to 16 residues. With V trimmed by 8 bases and J by 4 bases, 11 bases remained unmatched. Germline CDR1 reads PRHDT; CDR2 reads FYEKMQ (reference sequence). CDR3 loop: CASVGVGTGAYNEQFF. The CDR3 DNA follows: TGTGCCAGCGTGGGGGTGGGGACAGGGGCTTACAATGAGCAGTTCTTC.

Turning to this clone: Compared with germline, one end of the junction differs, possibly owing to a read error. The identical CDR3 is also encoded by other nucleotide sequences in the sample. This chain connects TRBV7-2 to TRBJ1-1; the D is unclear. This CDR3 is built from 13 residues. The germline V gene has CDR1 SGHTA and CDR2 FQGNSA. CDR3 amino acids: CASSLAFGAEAFF. For the CDR3, the DNA is TGTGCTAGCAGCTTAGCGTTTGGAGCTGAAGCTTTCTTT. The entire variable domain, with the rest obtained from reference TRBV7-2 and TRBJ1-1, is as follows: GAGVSQSPSNKVTEKGKDVELRCDPISGHTALYWYRQSLGQGLEFLIYFQGNSAPDKSGLPSDRFSAERTGGSVSTLTIQRTQQEDSAVYLCASSLAFGAEAFFGQGTRLTVV.

The chain links TRBV28 to TRBJ2-7; a weak D match, TRBD2 (6 bases). The length of the CDR3 is 15 residues. The V and J ends lost 5 bases and 0 bases respectively, with 14 bases between them. Germline CDR1 is MDHEN and CDR2 is SYDVKM. The CDR3: CASSVGLESSYEQYF. As DNA, the CDR3 is TGTGCCAGCAGTGTGGGACTTGAGAGCTCCTACGAGCAGTACTTC.

This chain joins TRBV11-2 and TRBJ2-7; 9 bases agree with TRBD1. The V segment lost 0 bases and the J segment 2 bases; nucleotides outside the gene matches: 8. The CDR3 runs to 17 residues. Germline V lookup: CDR1 SGHAT, CDR2 FQNNGV. CDR3 sequence: CASSLDPVGQGTYEQYF. Here the CDR3 DNA reads TGTGCCAGCAGCTTAGACCCCGTAGGACAGGGGACCTACGAGCAGTACTTC.

The rearrangement joins TRBV7-9 to TRBJ2-7, with 7 bases identical to TRBD1. The CDR3 consists of 12 residues. The J segment lost 3 bases and the V segment lost 11 bases, leaving 7 bases of the junction unmatched. Germline CDR1 and CDR2: SEHNR and FQNEAQ (reference sequence). The CDR3 sequence is CASTGMNYEQYF. DNA for the CDR3: TGTGCCTCGACAGGGATGAACTACGAGCAGTACTTC. Combining the CDR3 with reference TRBV7-9 and TRBJ2-7 gives the whole variable domain DTGVSQNPRHKITKRGQNVTFRCDPISEHNRLYWYRQTLGQGPEFLTYFQNEAQLEKSRLLSDRFSAERPKGSFSTLEIQRTEQGDSAMYLCASTGMNYEQYFGPGTRLTVT.

The CDR3 coding sequence is TGTGCCAGCAGCGTAGGTGTGGGAGGCTGGAATGAGCAGTTCTTC. As protein: CASSVGVGGWNEQFF. This chain uses TRBV9 with TRBJ2-1; possible D gene TRBD2, 6 bases. Germline CDR1 reads SGDLS; CDR2 reads YYNGEE. Deletions cut 0 bases from V and 7 bases from J, with 14 bases between. This CDR3 has 15 amino acids. The entire variable domain, with the rest obtained from reference TRBV9 and TRBJ2-1, is as follows: DSGVTQTPKHLITATGQRVTLRCSPRSGDLSVYWYQQSLDQGLQFLIQYYNGEERAKGNILERFSAQQFPDLHSELNLSSLELGDSALYFCASSVGVGGWNEQFFGPGTRLTVL.

This clone occurred once. This chain uses TRBV6-5 with TRBJ1-3; 12 bases are shared with TRBD1. The CDR3 extends over 15 amino acids. Germline CDR1 is MNHEY and CDR2 is SVGAGI. V dropped 6 bases and J dropped 2; count of bases not matched to a gene: 2. The CDR3 bases are TGTGCCAGCAGGGGGACAGGGGGCGCTGGAAACACCATATATTTT. It specifies CASRGTGGAGNTIYF.

This clone was counted between two and nine times. The V gene is TRBV7-9, the J gene TRBJ2-1; D uncertain. Germline V CDR1 and CDR2: SEHNR, FQNEAQ (reference sequence). This CDR3 is 12 amino acids long. Trimming cost V 5 bases and J 7 bases, with 9 bases left between them. CDR3 nucleotide sequence: TGTGCCAGCAGCCTTAGTTGGAATGAGCAGTTCTTC. Residues: CASSLSWNEQFF.

The chain uses TRBV14 and TRBJ2-7; D call uncertain. CDR1 is SGHDN and CDR2 is FVKESK in the germline V gene. V lost 0 bases, J lost 2 bases, and 8 bases lay in between. The CDR3 loop spans 14 amino acids. As DNA, the CDR3 is TGTGCCAGCAGCCAAGAAAATTCGGCCTACGAGCAGTACTTC. It is translated as CASSQENSAYEQYF.

A few counts support this clone. The genes are TRBV19 and TRBJ2-7, with 7 nucleotides matching TRBD1. This CDR3 comprises 13 residues. V dropped 6 bases and J dropped 3; count of bases not matched to a gene: 5. Germline V gene data show CDR1 as LNHDA and CDR2 as SQIVND (reference sequence). Written as DNA, the CDR3 is TGTGCCAGTAGCCCGACAGGGATCTACGAGCAGTACTTC. It translates to CASSPTGIYEQYF. The full variable domain, with the rest looked up from reference TRBV19 and TRBJ2-7, is DGGITQSPKYLFRKEGQNVTLSCEQNLNHDAMYWYRQDPGQGLRLIYYSQIVNDFQKGDIAEGYSVSREKKESFPLTVTSAQKNPTAFYLCASSPTGIYEQYFGPGTRLTVT.

The genes are TRBV10-3 and TRBJ1-1; tentative D call: TRBD1 (6 bases). Trimming took off 0 bases at V and 7 bases at J, with 9 bases between the two ends. This CDR3 spans 13 amino acids. Germline values: CDR1 ENHRY, CDR2 SYGVKD. The CDR3 sequence: CAISESGASEAFF. The DNA for the CDR3 is TGTGCCATCAGTGAGTCGGGGGCCAGTGAAGCTTTCTTT.

The chain employs TRBV9 and TRBJ2-7; TRBD2 matches at 8 bases. This CDR3 contains 14 residues. The ends lost 2 bases at V and 5 bases at J; junction bases unmatched: 6. Germline V CDR1 and CDR2: SGDLS, YYNGEE. The CDR3 sequence: CASSVRLAGDEQYF. As DNA, the CDR3 is TGTGCCAGCAGCGTGCGGCTAGCGGGTGACGAGCAGTACTTC. The full variable domain, rest sourced from reference TRBV9 and TRBJ2-7, is DSGVTQTPKHLITATGQRVTLRCSPRSGDLSVYWYQQSLDQGLQFLIQYYNGEERAKGNILERFSAQQFPDLHSELNLSSLELGDSALYFCASSVRLAGDEQYFGPGTRLTVT.

The chain links TRBV28 to TRBJ2-7; 9 bases align to TRBD2. Germline V gene sequence: CDR1 MDHEN, CDR2 SYDVKM. Trimming removed 6 bases from V and 2 bases from J; junction bases left unmatched: 5. The CDR3 sequence is 14 residues long. DNA for the CDR3: TGTGCCAGCAGCATCCAGCGGGGGGCCTACGAGCAGTACTTC. The encoded protein is CASSIQRGAYEQYF.

This clone was seen only once. The rearrangement links TRBV19 to TRBJ2-1; D call uncertain. CDR1 and CDR2 (germline): LNHDA, SQIVND (reference sequence). The CDR3 loop spans 15 amino acids. Trimming removed 2 bases from V and 4 bases from J, with 12 bases in between. CDR3 coding DNA: TGTGCCAGTAGTATATCCCTACCATCGTACAATGAGCAGTTCTTC. Its protein product is CASSISLPSYNEQFF. The full variable domain, completed using reference TRBV19 and TRBJ2-1, is DGGITQSPKYLFRKEGQNVTLSCEQNLNHDAMYWYRQDPGQGLRLIYYSQIVNDFQKGDIAEGYSVSREKKESFPLTVTSAQKNPTAFYLCASSISLPSYNEQFFGPGTRLTVL.

The chain employs TRBV14 and TRBJ1-2, with D maybe TRBD1 (5 bases). The CDR3 totals 13 residues. Germline V gene lookup returns CDR1 SGHDN and CDR2 FVKESK. V gave up 1 base and J gave up 5 bases, with 8 bases separating them. The CDR3 DNA reads TGTGCCAGCAGCCAAGGGACAATTTATGGCTACACCTTC. Its protein is CASSQGTIYGYTF.

The J gene is TRBJ1-2, the V gene TRBV7-9; 9 positions match TRBD1. J was trimmed by 6 bases and V by 1 base; bases with no gene match: 9. The germline CDR1 and CDR2 sequences are SEHNR and FQNEAQ (reference sequence). CDR3 length: 16 residues. CDR3 in DNA: TGTGCCAGCAGCTTAGTGGGGACAGGGTACGGGAATGGCTACACCTTC. Translating gives CASSLVGTGYGNGYTF.

V is TRBV5-1 and J is TRBJ1-1; 11 positions agree with TRBD1. Per germline, CDR1 SGHRS and CDR2 YFSETQ. There are 14 residues in the CDR3. V gave up 2 bases and J gave up 8 bases; unmatched junction bases: 5. CDR3 coding DNA: TGCGCCAGCAGCTTTCGGACAGGGGGCGTGGAAGCTTTCTTT. Its protein product is CASSFRTGGVEAFF.

V usage is TRBV19 and J usage is TRBJ1-2; no definite D call. V was shortened by 2 bases and J by 8 bases, with 15 bases between the two germline ends. Germline CDR1 LNHDA, CDR2 SQIVND (reference sequence). The CDR3 runs 14 residues. The CDR3 DNA follows: TGTGCCAGTAGTATATTCGCGGTGGCGGCCGGCTACACCTTC. This encodes CASSIFAVAAGYTF.

The chain employs TRBV28 and TRBJ2-7, with D possibly matching TRBD2 (6 bases). The CDR3 totals 14 residues. From germline, CDR1 is MDHEN and CDR2 SYDVKM. Between the trimmed V and J ends, which lost 1 base and 2 bases, there was a span of 9 bases. CDR3 DNA: TGTGCCAGCAGTTTATTCGGGACTGCCTACGAGCAGTACTTC. It specifies CASSLFGTAYEQYF.

The chain is built from TRBV2 and TRBJ1-3; no definite D call. Looked up from germline, CDR1 is SNHLY and CDR2 is FYNNEI. The V gene lost 4 bases and the J gene lost 0 bases, with 13 bases spanning the gap. The CDR3 is 16 residues long. CDR3 nucleotides: TGTGCCAGCAGTGTTGAAAATGGCCTCTCTGGAAACACCATATATTTT. This sequence encodes CASSVENGLSGNTIYF.

This clone was recorded only once. The V call is TRBV7-2, the J call TRBJ1-2; D unclear. Germline CDR1 SGHTA, CDR2 FQGNSA. The length of the CDR3 is 13 residues. Trimming took off 2 bases at V and 3 bases at J, with 7 bases between the two ends. CDR3 bases: TGTGCCAGCAGCTTATGGGCCGACTATGGCTACACCTTC. Its protein is CASSLWADYGYTF.

The chain recombines TRBV27 with TRBJ2-1, with D unclear. This CDR3 has 14 residues. V was trimmed by 3 bases and J by 8 bases, leaving 14 bases between them. From germline, CDR1 is MNHEY and CDR2 SMNVEV (reference sequence). The CDR3 nucleotides are TGTGCCAGCAGTTTCTTGGTGACTCCAGATGAGCAGTTCTTC. Amino acid sequence: CASSFLVTPDEQFF.

The chain links TRBV27 to TRBJ2-1; 7 positions agree with TRBD1. The V gene end was trimmed by 5 bases and the J gene end by 0 bases; junction bases not matched to a gene: 7. In germline, CDR1 is MNHEY, CDR2 SMNVEV (reference sequence). The CDR3 has 16 residues. Here the CDR3 DNA reads TGTGCCAGCAGTATCACAGGGGCCAGCTCCTACAATGAGCAGTTCTTC. Translating gives CASSITGASSYNEQFF.

The chain joins TRBV5-6 to TRBJ2-5; TRBD1 might be the D (7 bases). The CDR3 is made up of 16 amino acids. V was clipped by 3 bases and J by 5 bases, with 20 bases between them. Germline V gene lookup returns CDR1 SGHDT and CDR2 YYEEEE. CDR3 sequence: CASSYKDRPAGETQYF. The CDR3 DNA sequence: TGTGCCAGCAGCTACAAGGACAGGCCTGCGGGGGAGACCCAGTACTTC.

The rearrangement joins TRBV9 to TRBJ2-7; D perhaps matches TRBD1 (6 bases). The CDR3 loop spans 15 amino acids. The germline gives CDR1 SGDLS, CDR2 YYNGEE. The V gene lost 3 bases and the J gene lost 3 bases, with 16 bases spanning the gap. CDR3 sequence reads: CASSATGTQNYEQYF. Here the CDR3 DNA reads TGTGCCAGCAGCGCCACCGGGACACAAAACTACGAGCAGTACTTC.

The CDR3 nucleotides are TGCGCCAGCAGCCCTTTGGTAGCGGGTTACAATGAGCAGTTCTTC. This encodes CASSPLVAGYNEQFF. The rearrangement links TRBV10-1 to TRBJ2-1, with TRBD2 matching 7 bases. Germline-derived CDR1 and CDR2 are WNHNN and SYGVQD (reference sequence). The V gene end was trimmed by 6 bases and the J gene end by 4 bases; junction bases not matched to a gene: 9. CDR3 length: 15 amino acids.

The V call is TRBV2, the J call TRBJ1-1; a possible D gene is TRBD1 (6 bases). Trimming left V 2 bases short and J 3 bases short, with 10 bases between. The germline V gene encodes CDR1 SNHLY and CDR2 FYNNEI. The CDR3 sequence is 14 residues long. The CDR3 region is CASSELDRYTEAFF. The CDR3, as DNA: TGTGCCAGCAGTGAATTAGACAGGTACACTGAAGCTTTCTTT.

The V call is TRBV6-1, the J call TRBJ2-7; a possible D gene is TRBD1 (5 bases). The CDR3 runs 15 residues. Trimming took 1 base from V and 2 from J, leaving 12 bases between them. Germline-derived CDR1 and CDR2 are MNHNS and SASEGT. The CDR3, as DNA: TGTGCCAGCAGTGAAGGACAGCGCTACACCTACGAGCAGTACTTC. This codes for CASSEGQRYTYEQYF.

J is TRBJ1-2 and V is TRBV7-9; D unresolved. This CDR3 is 14 amino acids long. The V gene's germline CDR1 is SEHNR and CDR2 FQNEAQ (reference sequence). Deletions cut 3 bases from V and 7 bases from J, with 15 bases between. CDR3: CASSLSYEPGGYTF. The CDR3 DNA reads TGTGCCAGCAGCTTGTCTTACGAACCCGGTGGCTACACCTTC.

The chain combines TRBV2 with TRBJ2-7; D may be TRBD1 (7 bases). Germline loops: CDR1 SNHLY, CDR2 FYNNEI. The CDR3 runs 13 residues. V dropped 6 bases and J dropped 4 bases, with 13 bases sitting between them. CDR3 protein: CASREGATYEQYF. The CDR3, as DNA: TGTGCCAGCAGGGAGGGGGCAACGTACGAGCAGTACTTC. The variable domain in full, completed from reference TRBV2 and TRBJ2-7, reads EPEVTQTPSHQVTQMGQEVILRCVPISNHLYFYWYRQILGQKVEFLVSFYNNEISEKSEIFDDQFSVERPDGSNFTLKIRSTKLEDSAMYFCASREGATYEQYFGPGTRLTVT.

This rearrangement joins TRBV6-6 to TRBJ1-3; D perhaps matches TRBD1 (5 bases). The CDR3 loop spans 15 amino acids. With 6 bases removed from V and 5 bases from J, the gap between germline ends came to 17 bases. Germline V CDR1 and CDR2: MNHNY, SVGAGI (reference sequence). This CDR3 is CASRSRRVLRNTIYF. The CDR3 DNA reads TGTGCCAGCAGGTCACGCAGGGTGCTGAGAAACACCATATATTTT.